This section outlines one T cell receptor beta chain sequence together with its context. No antigen is known for it. Base qualities are not at hand, and no much larger clone is one base apart. This sample was taken from a study of cytomegalovirus exposure and HLA in healthy donors (dated by TCRdb to about 2017). Looking at the study overall: A later analysis indicated that the 95 to 150 validation repertoires were generated on the platform also employed for the roughly 650 repertoires of the first cohort. The study aimed to test whether cataloging public T cell receptors could reveal signatures of past pathogen exposure. In addition to the first cohort of hundreds of subjects, a separate validation cohort of approximately 120 different subjects was used. To predict cytomegalovirus infection status, the study brought together high-throughput TCR immunosequencing, statistical association of individual TCRs with disease status, and machine learning. Broad study findings and their caveats: While some public TCRs were present in many individuals, most TCR sequences turned up only very rarely across donors. The classifier was reported to diagnose cytomegalovirus status with high specificity and sensitivity in both the original and validation cohorts. In a later analysis, TCRs clustered in the first cohort were found to also tend to co-occur in the 120 or so validation repertoires, with around 94% of cluster scores above 0. In vitro tests confirmed that a few of the cytomegalovirus-associated TCR beta chains recognize cytomegalovirus antigens. The study listed 150 to 200 TCR beta chains as associated with cytomegalovirus. It was suggested by the authors that the approach could potentially be generalized to other disease states and immunological phenotypes. A later analysis had no HLA typing for the validation cohort, so co-occurrence there was scored across all 130 or so repertoires.

The library was prepared using the immunoSEQ multiplex PCR assay. Regarding the original processing steps: To diagnose cytomegalovirus status from the catalog of TCR beta chain sequences, a statistical classification framework was built. TCRdb's version of the immuneACCESS table is confined to in-frame rearrangements and falls short of the full clone set. An unresolved V gene accounts for under half of the shortfall where checked; the remainder is of unknown origin. The DNA was the basis for D and trimming; V, J and clone size are from that table. The sample table lists approximately 180,000 clones, roughly 82% of them with a count of one. The ten largest clones take up more than 1.1% of the sample. The CDR3 runs 16 amino acids, cysteine and phenylalanine included. Only the CDR3 region is kept as DNA, spanning 48 bases read in frame from base 1. Trimming takes 2 bases off V and 4 bases off J; junction bases not matched to a gene: 6. From a lookup of the germline V gene (reference sequence), CDR1 and CDR2 are GTSNPN and SVGIG.

The donors belonged to the validation cohort of under 150 subjects, which was separate from the approximately 700-subject first cohort. The chain is assembled from TRBV30 and TRBJ2-6, with TRBD1 identical over 9 junction bases. The specimen sequenced was PBMCs. The TCR sequence derives from a woman aged 18-35 years in good health and CMV-seronegative. The CDR3 reads as follows: CAWSSHRGPGANVLTF. At the DNA level, the sequence is TGTGCCTGGAGTTCACACAGGGGGCCGGGGGCCAACGTCCTGACTTTC.